This T cell receptor beta chain was recorded in a study of blood T cell repertoires in COVID-19. In the study overall: Samples of COVID-19 (acute and convalescent) were obtained from the United States, Italy and Spain. The analysed material was cDNA or gDNA that came from T cells, B-cell-depleted T cells, or PBMCs.

Authors' methods: It was from reference gene primer amplification that nucleated cell counts were estimated. Clones were read by immunoSEQ multiplex PCR, and TCRdb kept only the in-frame ones, dropping some. The DNA was the basis for D and trimming; V, J and clone size are from that table. The data contain 150,000 to 200,000 clones, under 90% of them seen just once; the ten biggest clones take up roughly 18%. Seattle's enrolled individuals joined amid active infection and were then monitored longitudinally. This CDR3 spans 15 amino acids. CDR1 is MDHEN, CDR2 SYDVKM, per germline. J was trimmed by 4 bases and V by 5 bases; bases with no gene match: 8.

This sequence joins TRBV28 and TRBJ1-2; 9 nucleotides align to TRBD1. The clonotype was recovered from a person in their 70s with COVID-19, enrolled during active disease. Sequenced sample: peripheral blood. The CDR3 protein is CASSPPGQGRYGYTF. The CDR3 nucleotides are TGTGCCAGCAGTCCCCCCGGACAGGGGCGCTATGGCTACACCTTC.